This TCR beta chain was recorded in a study of cytomegalovirus exposure and HLA in healthy donors. The PCR was carried out with 60 Vbeta primers and 13 Jbeta primers. Generated by immunoSEQ multiplex PCR, the TCRdb table keeps only in-frame clones and is missing some. The table has 160,000 or so clones, 79% seen once. Concerning this clone: Its target is not known.

Trimming took 6 bases from V and 7 from J; bases not matched to a gene: 10. The CDR3 spans 14 residues. Germline-derived CDR1 and CDR2 are MDHEN and SYDVKM. Whole-study results and caveats: Among TCR beta chains of equal frequency, HLA-associated ones were more clonally expanded in a later analysis.

The material sequenced was PBMCs. The J gene is TRBJ1-2, the V gene TRBV28; 8 bases match TRBD1. The origin of this receptor is a man in his forties in good health and CMV-seronegative. This chain's CDR3 is CASRHGQGNFGYTF. CDR3 sequence (DNA): TGTGCCAGCAGACATGGACAGGGAAATTTTGGCTACACCTTC.